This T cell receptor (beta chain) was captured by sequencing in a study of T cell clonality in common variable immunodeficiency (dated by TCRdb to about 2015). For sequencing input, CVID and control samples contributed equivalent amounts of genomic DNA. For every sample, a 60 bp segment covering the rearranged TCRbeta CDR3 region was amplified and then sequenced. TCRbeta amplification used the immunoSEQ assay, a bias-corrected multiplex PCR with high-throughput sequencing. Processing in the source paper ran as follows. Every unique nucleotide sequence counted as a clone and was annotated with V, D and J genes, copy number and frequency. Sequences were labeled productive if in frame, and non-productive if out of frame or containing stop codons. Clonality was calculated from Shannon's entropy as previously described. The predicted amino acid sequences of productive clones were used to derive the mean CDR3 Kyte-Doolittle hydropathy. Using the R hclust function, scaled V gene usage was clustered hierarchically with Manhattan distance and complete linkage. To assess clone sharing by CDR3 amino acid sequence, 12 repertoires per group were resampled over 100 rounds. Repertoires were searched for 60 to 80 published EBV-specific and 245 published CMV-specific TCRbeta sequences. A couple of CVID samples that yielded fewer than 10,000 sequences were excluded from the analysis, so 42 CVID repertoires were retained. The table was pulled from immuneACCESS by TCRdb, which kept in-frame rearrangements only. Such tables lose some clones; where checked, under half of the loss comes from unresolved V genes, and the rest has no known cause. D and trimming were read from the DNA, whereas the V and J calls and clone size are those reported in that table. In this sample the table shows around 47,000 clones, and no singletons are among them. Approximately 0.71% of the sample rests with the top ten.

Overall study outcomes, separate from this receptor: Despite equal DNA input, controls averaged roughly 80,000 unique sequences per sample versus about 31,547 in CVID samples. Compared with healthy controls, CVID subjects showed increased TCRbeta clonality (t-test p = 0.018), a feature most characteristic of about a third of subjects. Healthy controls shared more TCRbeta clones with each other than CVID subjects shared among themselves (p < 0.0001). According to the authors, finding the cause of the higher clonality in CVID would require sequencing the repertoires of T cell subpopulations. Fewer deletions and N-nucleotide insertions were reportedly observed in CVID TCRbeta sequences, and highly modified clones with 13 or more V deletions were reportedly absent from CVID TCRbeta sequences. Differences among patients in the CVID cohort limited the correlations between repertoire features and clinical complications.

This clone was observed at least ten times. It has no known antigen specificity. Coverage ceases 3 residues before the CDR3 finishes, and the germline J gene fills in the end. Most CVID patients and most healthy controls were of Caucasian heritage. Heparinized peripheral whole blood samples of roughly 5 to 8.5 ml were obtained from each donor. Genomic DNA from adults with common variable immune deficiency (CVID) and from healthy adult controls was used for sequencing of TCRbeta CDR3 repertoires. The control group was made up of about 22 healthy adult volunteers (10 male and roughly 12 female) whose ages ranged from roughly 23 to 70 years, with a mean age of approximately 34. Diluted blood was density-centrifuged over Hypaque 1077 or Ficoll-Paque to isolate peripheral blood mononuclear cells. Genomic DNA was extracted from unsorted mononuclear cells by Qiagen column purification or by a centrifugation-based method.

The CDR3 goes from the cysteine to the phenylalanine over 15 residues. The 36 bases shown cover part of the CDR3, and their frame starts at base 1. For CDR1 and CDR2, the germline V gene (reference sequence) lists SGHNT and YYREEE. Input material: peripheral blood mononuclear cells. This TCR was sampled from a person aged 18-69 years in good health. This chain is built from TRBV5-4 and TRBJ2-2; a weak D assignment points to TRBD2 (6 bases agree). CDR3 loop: CASSLGGVLNEKLFF. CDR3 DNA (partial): TGTGCCAGCAGCTTGGGGGGGGTTTTAAATGAAAAG.